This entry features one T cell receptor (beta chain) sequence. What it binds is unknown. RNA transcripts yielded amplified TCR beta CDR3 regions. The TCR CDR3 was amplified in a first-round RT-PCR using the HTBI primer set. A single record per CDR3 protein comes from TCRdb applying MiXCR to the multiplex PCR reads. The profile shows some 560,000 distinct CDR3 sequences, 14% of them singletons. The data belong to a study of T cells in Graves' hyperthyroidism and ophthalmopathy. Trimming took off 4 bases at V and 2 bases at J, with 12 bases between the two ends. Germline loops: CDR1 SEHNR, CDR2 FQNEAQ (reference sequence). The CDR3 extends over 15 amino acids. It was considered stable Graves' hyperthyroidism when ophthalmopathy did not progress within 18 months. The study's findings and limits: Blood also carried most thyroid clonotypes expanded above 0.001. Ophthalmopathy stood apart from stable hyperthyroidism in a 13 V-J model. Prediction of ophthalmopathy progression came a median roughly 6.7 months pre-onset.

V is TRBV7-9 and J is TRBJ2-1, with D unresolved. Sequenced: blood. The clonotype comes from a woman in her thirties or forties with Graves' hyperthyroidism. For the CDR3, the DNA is TGTGCCAGCAGCTCCTACGGACCCACCTACAATGAGCAGTTCTTC. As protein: CASSSYGPTYNEQFF.